The T cell receptor beta chain under discussion was sequenced for a study of blood T cell repertoires in COVID-19 (dated by TCRdb to about 2020). About the full investigation: Samples covering the acute and convalescent phases of COVID-19 were provided by collaborators in the United States, Italy and Spain. HLA class I and class II types, where available, came from metadata supplied by the sample provider rather than from assay-based typing. Samples were obtained from the ongoing ImmuneRACE study (first 160 participants) and from 1,254 subjects provided by 6 global collaborators. The repertoires were released in a freely available public database intended as a resource for research on the immune response to SARS-CoV-2. The prospective study material was composed of cDNA or gDNA derived from T cells, B-cell-depleted T cells, or PBMCs. Deeply sampled blood TCRbeta repertoires from subjects exposed to, actively infected with, or recovered from COVID-19 were included in the dataset. Nearly every sample came with metadata listing a de-identified subject ID, COVID-19 status, age in years and sex. Study-wide findings and limitations: How much clinical and demographic metadata was included differed by source and by participant, and the metadata was provided uncurated.

This clone turned up a few times. There is no known antigen for this receptor. Base qualities are not provided; no much larger clone lies one nucleotide away. TCRbeta CDR3 regions were amplified from genomic DNA using the immunoSEQ Assay, a bias-controlled multiplex PCR. In the original analysis: The number of nucleated cells in each sample was estimated from the amplification of reference gene primers within the assay. To quantify the absolute abundance of each unique TCRbeta CDR3 rearrangement, sequence reads were collapsed and filtered. Productive Simpson clonality was computed per sample as the square root of Simpson's diversity index over productive rearrangements. TCRdb provides this immuneACCESS table in a form limited to in-frame rearrangements. Some clones are lacking; in checked studies, under half of them reflect an unresolved V gene, and why the rest are absent is not known. V and J calls and clone size are given by that table; D and trimming were obtained from the DNA. Present in this sample are 250,000 to 400,000 clones, roughly nine tenths of which were seen just once. The ten top clones hold 2.9% of the sample.

In Seattle, one collaborating source enrolled patients while the infection was active and tracked those patients longitudinally over the course of disease. Collaborating institutions collected whole blood in K2EDTA tubes following their own protocols. For TCRbeta analysis, collaborators shipped samples in one of three forms: frozen whole blood, isolated PBMCs, or DNA extracted from either of those sample types. The TCR was taken from a woman between 25 and 40 years old with COVID-19, enrolled during active disease. Sequences were obtained from peripheral blood.

The CDR3 reads as follows: CAWSGDRGNYGYTF. The nucleotide sequence reads TGTGCCTGGAGTGGGGACAGGGGAAACTATGGCTACACCTTC. Rearrangement joined TRBV30 to TRBJ1-2; 10 nucleotides in the junction match TRBD1. The CDR3 goes from the cysteine to the phenylalanine over 14 residues. The sequence is cut down to CDR3 DNA, 42 bases in frame from base 1. CDR1 and CDR2 are read off the germline V gene (reference sequence) as GTSNPN and SVGIG. The V end gives up 1 base and the J end 2 bases, leaving 1 base in the junction not matched to a gene.